A selection of T cell receptor beta chains follows, all from one sample in a study of shared T cell receptors in the human thymus. The method was immunoSEQ multiplex PCR; TCRdb's version includes in-frame clones alone and lacks a portion of them. The table has some 640,000 clones, about 89% seen once. These records were also assigned to another study, of human thymus T cells.

Input material: thymocytes. The receptors stem from a boy in the first two years of life with a congenital heart defect. The CDR3 runs from the conserved cysteine through the conserved F or W. Fields, in order: J gene, V gene, D gene, CDR3 protein. A D gene is named only where the DNA matches it firmly.

TRBJ2-7 TRBV12-5 TRBD2 CASGLATPGLAVTYEQYF
TRBJ1-1 TRBV27 NA CASSLNPGGYTEAFF
TRBJ2-6 TRBV21-1 NA CASLSRDSSGANVLTF
TRBJ2-1 TRBV13 NA CASSSSKAPWRFF
TRBJ1-2 TRBV10-3 NA CAISSQTEQGYYGYTF
TRBJ2-5 TRBV5-4 TRBD1 CASSIGTGSDQETQYF
TRBJ2-5 TRBV7-7 NA CASSLDFEGGETQYF
TRBJ1-6 TRBV30 NA CAWSEQGKSYNSPLHF
TRBJ1-3 TRBV5-6 NA CASSLTFRVVSGNTIYF
TRBJ2-5 TRBV7-8 TRBD2 CASSHKRGGQETQYF
TRBJ1-5 TRBV28 TRBD1 CASSVWTGELQPQHF
TRBJ2-1 TRBV19 TRBD2 CASSMKTSRSDNEQFF
TRBJ1-1 TRBV29-1 NA CSVDRDTEAFF
TRBJ1-1 TRBV10-3 TRBD1 CAISRTGDEAFF
TRBJ1-3 TRBV2 NA CASSGGLHSGNTIYF